This TCR beta chain was captured by sequencing in a study of Ad26.COV2.S vaccination and SARS-CoV-2 variants listed by TCRdb under 2021. Regarding the research as a whole: Vaccine-arm donors were drawn from COV1001, a multicentre, randomized, double-blind, placebo-controlled phase I-IIa trial of Ad26.COV2.S in healthy adults. Ad26.COV2.S was administered intramuscularly at 5 x 10^10 or 1 x 10^11 viral particles, either as a single shot or as two shots given 56 days apart. TCRbeta repertoire sequencing was used to assess the specificity and breadth of SARS-CoV-2-reactive T cell receptors after Ad26.COV2.S vaccination. The TCR-sequenced set comprised around 30 samples: approximately 19 Ad26.COV2.S vaccine recipients, 5 placebo recipients and 8 SARS-CoV-2 convalescent individuals. Participants in the trial were split at random into five groups of five each, receiving low-dose or high-dose Ad26.COV2.S once or twice, or else placebo on both occasions. Investigators remained blinded to trial group allocation during experiments and outcome assessment.

This clone was counted between two and nine times. There is no known antigen for this receptor. Nothing much larger sits one base from this clone, and base qualities are not available. The treatment or condition label corresponds to: approximately 18 received Ad26.COV2.S at low or high dose, single or two shots; 5 received placebo; per-sample allocation not given. Repertoires of vaccine and placebo recipients were sequenced from samples taken on day 63 after the first injection. Cohort 1b enrolled about 25 adults aged 18-55 years at a single site in Boston, USA, between 29 July and 7 August 2020. As a vaccine, Ad26.COV2.S was a replication-incompetent adenovirus type 26 vector that expressed a prefusion-stabilized SARS-CoV-2 spike protein derived from the original Wuhan strain. Taken from cysteine to phenylalanine, the CDR3 has 14 residues. Solely the CDR3 DNA is kept, with 42 bases framed from the first base. The V end loses 6 bases and the J end loses 5 bases, and a stretch of 16 bases separates them. For CDR1 and CDR2, the germline V gene lists SGHTA and FQGTGA.

TCRbeta CDR3 regions were sequenced with the immunoSEQ Assay. After extraction, genomic DNA underwent amplification by bias-controlled multiplex PCR, followed by high-throughput sequencing. The study's own analysis went as follows. To quantify the absolute abundance of each unique TCRbeta CDR3 region, sequences were collapsed and filtered. T cell fraction was estimated by normalization of TCRbeta template counts to usable DNA, with usable DNA being measured through amplification of reference genes present in all nucleated cells. Repertoire TCRs were annotated as SARS-CoV-2-specific when V gene, CDR3 amino acid sequence and J gene were exactly matched to a known reactive TCR set. The reference SARS-CoV-2 TCR set was obtained from MIRA and was filtered for enrichment in COVID-19-positive ImmuneCODE repertoires, whereby public or cross-reactive TCRs were removed. Based on the MIRA antigens, annotated TCRs were further analysed at the level of specific ORF or position within ORF. Breadth was defined as the number of annotated unique rearrangements divided by the total number of unique productive rearrangements, and depth was defined as the summed frequency of the annotated unique rearrangements. Two-sided Wilcoxon rank-sum tests were applied when comparing TCR breadth between groups. TCRdb took this table from immuneACCESS and kept in-frame rearrangements with V and J called. Such tables lack part of the clones; where checked against another copy, unresolved V genes explain under half of the gap, and the rest is unexplained. For V, J and clone size, that table is used; D and trimming come from the DNA. Present in this sample are 350,000 to 450,000 clones, about four fifths of which were seen just once. The ten largest clonotypes hold about 7.4% of the sample.

The investigation overall reported the following: After vaccination, spike-specific CD8+ and CD4+ T cell responses were reported to show substantial breadth. It was noted by the authors that total T cell responses may have been underestimated by the TCR breadth and depth analyses. Ad26.COV2.S recipients had higher spike-specific TCR breadth than placebo recipients (P = 0.0014). Comparable non-spike TCR breadth was observed between vaccine and placebo recipients, consistent with only spike being contained in the vaccine. Comparing responses between vaccine doses or regimens was not something the study was powered to do.

This TCR came from a person between 18 and 65 years old who received the Ad26.COV2.S COVID-19 vaccine or a placebo. The starting material was peripheral blood, obtained in a trial of Ad26.COV2.S vaccine versus placebo. This chain joins TRBV7-3 to TRBJ1-1; a weak D assignment points to TRBD1 (5 bases agree). CDR3 sequence: CASSSQGGSTEAFF. The DNA is as follows: TGTGCCAGCAGTTCCCAGGGAGGGTCGACTGAAGCTTTCTTT.